These 18 T cell receptor beta chains originate from one sample sequenced in a study of blood T cell repertoires in COVID-19 (dated by TCRdb to between 2020 and 2021). The receptor library was made with the immunoSEQ multiplex PCR assay. Held by TCRdb, this immuneACCESS table contains in-frame sequences only and omits some clones. Under half of the omission traces to an unresolved V gene where checked; the cause of the rest is unknown. The sample profile shows about 170,000 clones; 83% of them were found once. Jointly, the top ten make up roughly 1.9% of the sample. The sequenced sample consisted of peripheral blood. Source of these receptors: a woman over 75 with acute or convalescent COVID-19.

This chain links TRBV11-2 with TRBJ2-3; D remains unclear. Germline CDR1 reads SGHAT; CDR2 reads FQNNGV. V shed 5 bases and J shed 0 bases, with 12 bases lying between them. The CDR3 covers 15 residues. This CDR3 is CASSLMERSTDTQYF. The CDR3 DNA reads TGTGCCAGCAGCCTCATGGAGCGTAGCACAGATACGCAGTATTTT. The full variable domain, rest sourced from reference TRBV11-2 and TRBJ2-3, is EAGVAQSPRYKIIEKRQSVAFWCNPISGHATLYWYQQILGQGPKLLIQFQNNGVVDDSQLPKDRFSAERLKGVDSTLKIQPAKLEDSAVYLCASSLMERSTDTQYFGPGTRLTVL.

This clone showed up just a few times. The chain carries TRBV28 and TRBJ1-5, with 11 positions matching TRBD1. Germline V gives CDR1 MDHEN, CDR2 SYDVKM. With V trimmed by 5 bases and J by 0 bases, 12 bases remained unmatched. The CDR3 totals 19 residues. CDR3: CASSITGTGGRRSNQPQHF. The CDR3, as DNA: TGTGCCAGCAGTATTACCGGGACAGGGGGGAGACGTAGCAATCAGCCCCAGCATTTT.

J is TRBJ2-2 and V is TRBV24-1; 7 positions agree with TRBD1. Looked up from germline, CDR1 is KGHDR and CDR2 is SFDVKD. V lost 3 bases and J lost 1; bases outside the gene matches: 4. The CDR3 loop spans 16 amino acids. The CDR3 region has the DNA TGTGCCACCAGTGATGCCCGACAGGGGAACACCGGGGAGCTGTTTTTT. This sequence encodes CATSDARQGNTGELFF.

The chain recombines TRBV3-1 (or the pseudogene TRBV3-2) with TRBJ1-2; no firm D call. Germline V gene lookup returns CDR1 LGHDT and CDR2 YNNKEL (reference sequence). V was trimmed by 7 bases and J by 6 bases, leaving 24 bases between them. The length of the CDR3 is 16 residues. The CDR3 sequence: CASTLHGSASRDGYTF. The CDR3 DNA is TGTGCCAGCACCCTACACGGGTCAGCTTCTCGTGATGGCTACACCTTC.

This clone was seen only a few times. The V and J genes are TRBV27 and TRBJ1-2; D gene unclear. Germline V CDR1 and CDR2: MNHEY, SMNVEV (reference sequence). This CDR3 comprises 14 residues. V lost 0 bases and J 6 bases, leaving 11 bases between the germline ends. CDR3 DNA: TGTGCCAGCAGTTTATCGGGCGGGTATGATGGCTACACCTTC. Amino acids: CASSLSGGYDGYTF.

This clone was recorded a few times. CDR3 in amino acids: CASSQDPANYGYTF. CDR3 DNA sequence: TGTGCCAGCAGCCAAGACCCTGCTAACTATGGCTACACCTTC. The V gene is TRBV4-2, the J gene TRBJ1-2; D gene uncertain. The CDR3 length is 14 residues. Germline V lookup: CDR1 LGHNA, CDR2 YNFKEQ. V shed 0 bases and J shed 0 bases, with 5 bases lying between them.

This rearrangement joins TRBV11-2 to TRBJ2-7, with unresolved D. CDR3 size: 15 residues. Between the trimmed V and J ends, which lost 2 bases and 3 bases, there was a span of 14 bases. In germline, CDR1 is SGHAT, CDR2 FQNNGV. CDR3 amino acids: CASSLSHNALYEQYF. CDR3 nucleotides: TGTGCCAGCAGCTTATCCCACAACGCTCTCTACGAGCAGTACTTC.

CDR3 amino acids: CASSQEGRETGSNVQPQHF. The CDR3 DNA follows: TGCGCCAGCAGCCAAGAAGGGCGAGAGACAGGGAGTAACGTTCAGCCCCAGCATTTT. The chain is built from TRBV4-1 and TRBJ1-5; 7 positions match TRBD1. The CDR3 totals 19 residues. The ends lost 0 bases at V and 6 bases at J; junction bases unmatched: 17. Germline-derived CDR1 and CDR2 are MGHRA and YSYEKL.

V and J are TRBV9 and TRBJ1-6; maybe TRBD1 (6 bases). Looked up from germline, CDR1 is SGDLS and CDR2 is YYNGEE. The CDR3 covers 16 residues. Trimming removed 0 bases from V and 10 bases from J, with 17 bases in between. CDR3 amino acids: CASSVEGVPGKSPLHF. The CDR3 nucleotides read TGTGCCAGCAGCGTAGAGGGGGTCCCTGGGAAATCACCCCTCCACTTT.

In DNA, the CDR3 is TGTGCCAGCAGTTTATGGGGGGTTGGAGGCAATGAGCAGTTCTTC. This encodes CASSLWGVGGNEQFF. The J gene is TRBJ2-1, the V gene TRBV27; weak D call: TRBD2 (6 bases). The CDR3 has 15 residues. Trimming cost V 1 base and J 6 bases, with 13 bases left between them. Germline CDR1 MNHEY, CDR2 SMNVEV (reference sequence).

The chain employs TRBV9 and TRBJ2-1; 9 positions match TRBD2. CDR3 size: 15 residues. With V trimmed by 4 bases and J by 7 bases, 9 bases remained unmatched. The germline CDR1 and CDR2 sequences are SGDLS and YYNGEE. The CDR3 DNA follows: TGTGCCAGCAGCTCTTCGCGGGGGGGCCCGAATGAGCAGTTCTTC. Its protein is CASSSSRGGPNEQFF.

The chain couples TRBV7-2 to TRBJ1-1, with D hard to call. Germline V gene sequence: CDR1 SGHTA, CDR2 FQGNSA. This CDR3 region has 16 residues. V was trimmed by 2 bases and J by 0 bases, leaving 13 bases between them. Written as DNA, the CDR3 is TGTGCCAGCAGCTTACCAGTCTCGAGGGTGAACACTGAAGCTTTCTTT. This encodes CASSLPVSRVNTEAFF.

This clone was detected only once. V is TRBV11-2 and J is TRBJ2-1, with 8 bases that match TRBD2. Unmatched junction bases numbered 6, after V lost 4 bases and J lost 1 base. The CDR3 sequence is 16 residues long. The V gene's germline CDR1 is SGHAT and CDR2 FQNNGV. CDR3 nucleotide sequence: TGTGCCAGCAGCTCCTATAGCGGGAAGTCCTACAATGAGCAGTTCTTC. This gives the protein CASSSYSGKSYNEQFF. Supplemented by reference TRBV11-2 and TRBJ2-1, the full variable domain reads EAGVAQSPRYKIIEKRQSVAFWCNPISGHATLYWYQQILGQGPKLLIQFQNNGVVDDSQLPKDRFSAERLKGVDSTLKIQPAKLEDSAVYLCASSSYSGKSYNEQFFGPGTRLTVL.

The rearrangement joins TRBV28 to TRBJ1-5, with TRBD1 matching over 9 bases. The CDR3 is made up of 16 amino acids. CDR1 is MDHEN, CDR2 SYDVKM, per germline. Trimming took 1 base from V and 2 from J; bases not matched to a gene: 3. The CDR3 DNA reads as TGTGCCAGCAGTTTATTGACAGGGGGTGGCAATCAGCCCCAGCATTTT. This translates into CASSLLTGGGNQPQHF.

V is TRBV6-2 or TRBV6-3 and J is TRBJ2-1; 11 bases are a match to TRBD2. CDR1 MNHEY and CDR2 SVGEGT come from the germline V gene. V lost 2 bases, J lost 0 bases, and 9 bases stayed unmatched. The CDR3 consists of 19 residues. CDR3 region: CASSYPLRLAGSSYNEQFF. Written as DNA, the CDR3 is TGTGCCAGCAGTTACCCTCTCCGACTAGCGGGGAGCTCCTACAATGAGCAGTTCTTC.

This rearrangement joins TRBV27 to TRBJ1-5; 10 bases are shared with TRBD1. After removal of 2 bases from V and 6 bases from J, the junction contained 4 bases not matched to a gene. The CDR3 spans 15 residues. Germline V CDR1 and CDR2: MNHEY, SMNVEV (reference sequence). Written as DNA, the CDR3 is TGTGCCAGCAGTTTAGGACAGGGGGTAGGTCAGCCCCAGCATTTT. This sequence encodes CASSLGQGVGQPQHF.

The chain is built from TRBV19 and TRBJ1-1; 7 bases align to TRBD1. The CDR3 spans 12 residues. The V gene end was trimmed by 8 bases and the J gene end by 1 base; junction bases not matched to a gene: 1. In germline, CDR1 is LNHDA, CDR2 SQIVND (reference sequence). This CDR3 is CASGDRNTEAFF. The CDR3 DNA reads TGTGCCAGTGGGGACAGGAACACTGAAGCTTTCTTT.

This sequence joins TRBV30 and TRBJ1-6; a weak D match, TRBD1 (6 bases). From germline, CDR1 is GTSNPN and CDR2 SVGIG (reference sequence). The V end was cut by 6 bases, the J end by 10 bases, with 16 bases between. The CDR3 spans 13 residues. The CDR3 bases are TGTGCCTGCGAGACAGGATATAGGTCACCCCTCCACTTT. This translates into CACETGYRSPLHF.